The source of this TCR beta chain is a study of T cell changes during pregnancy in multiple sclerosis. Using immunoSEQ multiplex PCR, the repertoire was profiled, and TCRdb retains in-frame clones only, with some absent. The sample holds around 57,000 clones; about nine tenths are singletons and the top ten take approximately 2%. The sample was peripheral blood, taken in the third trimester of pregnancy. The TCR sequence derives from a female donor in good health, enrolled as a control in a pregnancy study.

The CDR3 region has the DNA TGTGCCAGTAGTATCAGGGGAGAAGGAAGCAATCAGCCCCAGCATTTT. This encodes CASSIRGEGSNQPQHF. This chain links TRBV19 with TRBJ1-5; D may be TRBD1 (6 bases). Germline V lookup: CDR1 LNHDA, CDR2 SQIVND (reference sequence). This CDR3 contains 16 residues. The V gene lost 3 bases and the J gene lost 1 base, with 13 bases spanning the gap.